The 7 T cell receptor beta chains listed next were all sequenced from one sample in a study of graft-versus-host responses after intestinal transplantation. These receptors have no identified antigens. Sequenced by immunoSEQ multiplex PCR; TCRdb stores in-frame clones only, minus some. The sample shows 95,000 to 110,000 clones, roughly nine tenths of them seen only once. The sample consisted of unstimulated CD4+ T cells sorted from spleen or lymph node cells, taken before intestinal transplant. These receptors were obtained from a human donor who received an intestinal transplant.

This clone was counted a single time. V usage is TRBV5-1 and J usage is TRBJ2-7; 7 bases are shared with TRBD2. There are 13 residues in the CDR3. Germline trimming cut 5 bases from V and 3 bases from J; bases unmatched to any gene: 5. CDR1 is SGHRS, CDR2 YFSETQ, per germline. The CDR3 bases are TGCGCCAGCAGTCTAGGACTAGGCTACGAGCAGTACTTC. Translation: CASSLGLGYEQYF.

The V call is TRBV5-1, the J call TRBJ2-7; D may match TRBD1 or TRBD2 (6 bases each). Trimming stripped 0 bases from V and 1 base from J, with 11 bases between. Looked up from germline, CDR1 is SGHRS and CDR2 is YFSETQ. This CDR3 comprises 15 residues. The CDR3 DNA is TGCGCCAGCAGCTTGGCGGGGGCGGCGTCCTACGAGCAGTACTTC. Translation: CASSLAGAASYEQYF. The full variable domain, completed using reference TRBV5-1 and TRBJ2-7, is KAGVTQTPRYLIKTRGQQVTLSCSPISGHRSVSWYQQTPGQGLQFLFEYFSETQRNKGNFPGRFSGRQFSNSRSEMNVSTLELGDSALYLCASSLAGAASYEQYFGPGTRLTVT.

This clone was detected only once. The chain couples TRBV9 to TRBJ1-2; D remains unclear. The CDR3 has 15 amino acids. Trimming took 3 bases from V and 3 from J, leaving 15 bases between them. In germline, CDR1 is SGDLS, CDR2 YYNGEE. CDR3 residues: CASSALGVRDYGYTF. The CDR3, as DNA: TGTGCCAGCAGCGCCCTCGGGGTAAGGGACTATGGCTACACCTTC.

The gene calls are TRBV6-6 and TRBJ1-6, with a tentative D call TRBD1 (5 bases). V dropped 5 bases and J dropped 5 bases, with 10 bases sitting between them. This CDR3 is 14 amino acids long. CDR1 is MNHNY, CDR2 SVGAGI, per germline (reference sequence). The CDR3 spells CASSTGTDNSPLHF. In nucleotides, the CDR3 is TGTGCCAGCAGTACCGGGACGGATAATTCACCCCTCCACTTT.

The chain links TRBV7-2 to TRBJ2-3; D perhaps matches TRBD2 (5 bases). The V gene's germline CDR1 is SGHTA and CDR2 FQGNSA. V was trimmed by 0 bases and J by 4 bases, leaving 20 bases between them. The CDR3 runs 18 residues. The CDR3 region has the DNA TGTGCCAGCAGCTTAGCGCTTCGCCCAGGACTTACCGCAGATACGCAGTATTTT. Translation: CASSLALRPGLTADTQYF.

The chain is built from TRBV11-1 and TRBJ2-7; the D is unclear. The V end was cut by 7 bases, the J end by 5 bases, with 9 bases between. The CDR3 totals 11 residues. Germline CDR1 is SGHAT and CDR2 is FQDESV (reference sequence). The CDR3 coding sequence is TGTGCCAGCACCCGAGACCACGAGCAGTACTTC. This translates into CASTRDHEQYF.

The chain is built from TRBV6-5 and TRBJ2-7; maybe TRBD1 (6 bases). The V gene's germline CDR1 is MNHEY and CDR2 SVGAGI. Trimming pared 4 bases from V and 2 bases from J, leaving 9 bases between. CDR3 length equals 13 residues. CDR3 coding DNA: TGTGCCAGCAGTTTCGGACAGACCTACGAGCAGTACTTC. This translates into CASSFGQTYEQYF.